This is a list of T cell receptor beta chains from one sample in a study of blood T cell repertoires in COVID-19. Some clones are missing from TCRdb's copy, which holds only in-frame ones; the method was immunoSEQ multiplex PCR. The sample gives about 210,000 clones, around four fifths of which show up once; roughly a tenth is in the top ten. Material: peripheral blood. All receptors derive from a woman older than 75 with COVID-19, enrolled during active disease. Each CDR3 is given with its conserved first and last residue. Each record gives: clone size, D gene, V gene, J gene, CDR3 protein, CDR3 DNA. D genes are given only for firm matches. The listing skips clone size in some rows; elsewhere it reads once, few, many or a size class.

>once|TRBD1|TRBV11-2|TRBJ1-2
CASSHSSGQGKF
TGTGCCAGCAGCCACTCCTCGGGACAGGGAAAATTC
>once|-|TRBV13|TRBJ2-3
CASSLYSGRTDTQYF
TGTGCCAGCAGCTTATACAGCGGACGCACAGATACGCAGTATTTT
>-|-|TRBV7-8|TRBJ1-5
CASSSSTGAGHF
TGTGCCAGCAGCTCCAGTACAGGCGCTGGGCATTTT
>-|-|TRBV7-9|TRBJ2-1
CASSPRTFGIEQFF
TGTGCCAGCAGCCCGCGGACGTTCGGGATTGAGCAGTTCTTC
>-|-|TRBV5-1|TRBJ2-2
CASSFLGAKAGELFF
TGCGCCAGCAGCTTTCTTGGGGCGAAAGCCGGGGAGCTGTTTTTT
>-|TRBD2|TRBV5-1|TRBJ2-5
CASSRTSGGQETQYF
TGCGCCAGCAGCAGAACTAGCGGGGGTCAAGAGACCCAGTACTTC
>-|-|TRBV7-9|TRBJ1-2
CASSMTGAEPGDGYTF
TGTGCCAGCAGCATGACAGGCGCCGAGCCTGGGGATGGCTACACCTTC
>few|TRBD1|TRBV7-9|TRBJ2-2
CASSLAFDRVPTGELFF
TGTGCCAGCAGCTTAGCGTTCGACAGGGTACCTACCGGGGAGCTGTTTTTT
>-|-|TRBV7-2|TRBJ1-1
CASSPSGWNTEAFF
TGTGCCAGCAGCCCTTCAGGGTGGAACACTGAAGCTTTCTTT
>-|-|TRBV28|TRBJ2-1
CASGGWDEQFF
TGTGCCAGCGGAGGTTGGGATGAGCAGTTCTTC
>-|-|TRBV2|TRBJ2-1
CASTKGGATVNEQFF
TGTGCCAGCACTAAAGGGGGGGCTACAGTAAATGAGCAGTTCTTC
>once|TRBD1|TRBV9|TRBJ2-7
CASSVRDRVVEQYF
TGTGCCAGCAGCGTCCGGGACAGGGTAGTAGAGCAGTACTTC
>-|-|TRBV24-1|TRBJ2-3
CATSQSLGPPDTQYF
TGTGCCACCAGCCAGTCGTTGGGGCCCCCAGATACGCAGTATTTT
>-|TRBD1|TRBV6-6|TRBJ1-4
CATLPSPGTGREKLFF
TGTGCCACGTTACCTTCCCCCGGGACAGGGCGGGAAAAACTGTTTTTT
>-|-|TRBV6-5|TRBJ1-5
CASRGADNQPQHF
TGTGCCAGCAGGGGGGCGGACAATCAGCCCCAGCATTTT
>-|TRBD1|TRBV5-1|TRBJ1-1
CASSFLSQGARRGTEAFF
TGCGCCAGCAGCTTTCTGTCGCAGGGGGCAAGGCGCGGCACTGAAGCTTTCTTT
>-|-|TRBV7-2|TRBJ1-1
CASSSGRQGWAFF
TGTGCCAGCAGCTCCGGAAGGCAGGGGTGGGCTTTCTTT
>-|TRBD2|TRBV11-2|TRBJ2-3
CASSSRVSSGGAPDTQYF
TGTGCCAGCAGCTCTAGGGTTAGCAGCGGGGGGGCACCAGATACGCAGTATTTT
>-|-|TRBV19|TRBJ2-1
CASSQANEQFF
TGTGCCAGTAGTCAGGCCAATGAGCAGTTCTTC
>once|TRBD1|TRBV5-3|TRBJ1-3
CARRFGTEPNTIYF
TGTGCCAGAAGATTTGGGACAGAGCCTAACACCATATATTTT
>-|-|TRBV11-2|TRBJ2-7
CASSLQGGYEQYF
TGTGCCAGCAGCTTACAGGGGGGCTACGAGCAGTACTTC
>-|-|TRBV27|TRBJ1-4
CASSLYGSLAQNEKLFF
TGTGCCAGCAGTTTATACGGCAGTCTAGCCCAGAATGAAAAACTGTTTTTT
>-|-|TRBV30|TRBJ1-2
CAWSVLLGARSGYTF
TGTGCCTGGAGTGTACTACTGGGGGCCCGTAGTGGCTACACCTTC
>-|TRBD1|TRBV6-5|TRBJ2-7
CASTSGGQGFYEQYF
TGTGCCAGCACCTCGGGGGGACAGGGATTCTACGAGCAGTACTTC
>-|TRBD1|TRBV10-1|TRBJ1-2
CASRRQGDNYGYTF
TGCGCCAGCAGGAGACAGGGAGATAACTATGGCTACACCTTC
>few|-|TRBV7-2|TRBJ1-4
CASSVTWGLNEKLFF
TGTGCCAGCAGCGTGACGTGGGGGCTTAATGAAAAACTGTTTTTT
>-|TRBD1|TRBV7-9|TRBJ1-1
CASSWDREAEAFF
TGTGCCAGCAGCTGGGACAGGGAAGCTGAAGCTTTCTTT